The sequence of this T cell receptor (beta chain) was determined in a study of T cell changes during pregnancy in multiple sclerosis. The data were produced by immunoSEQ multiplex PCR, yet TCRdb's version contains in-frame clones alone and is incomplete. The repertoire consists of about 17,000 clones, with roughly 84% occurring once and the leading ten covering roughly a sixth. This CDR3 has 15 amino acids. The germline V gene has CDR1 SGHDT and CDR2 YYEEEE. V shed 0 bases and J shed 5 bases, with 11 bases lying between them. This TCR derives from a female donor in good health, enrolled as a control in a pregnancy study. The specimen comprised CD8+ T cells from peripheral blood mononuclear cells, sampled in the third trimester of pregnancy. The chain links TRBV5-6 to TRBJ2-2; D is uncertain. CDR3 protein: CASSLAQVVTGELFF. In nucleotides, the CDR3 is TGTGCCAGCAGCTTGGCCCAGGTGGTTACCGGGGAGCTGTTTTTT.